This is a list of T cell receptor beta chains from one sample in a study of CD8 T cells in ankylosing spondylitis. TCRdb processed the 5' RACE reads anew with MiXCR; each CDR3 protein has one entry. This table has under 450,000 distinct CDR3 sequences, roughly 20% appearing once. Sequenced sample: blood, either unsorted or a sorted T cell fraction (not recorded which). Receptors were obtained from a male donor with ankylosing spondylitis or in good health (not recorded which). CDR3s leave out the opening cysteine and the closing phenylalanine or tryptophan. Fields, in order: V gene, J gene, CDR3 protein.

V: TRBV12-3/TRBV12-4; J: TRBJ1-5; CDR3: ASSLWGRDQPQH
V: TRBV12-3/TRBV12-4; J: TRBJ1-1; CDR3: ASSWQTGHTEAF
V: TRBV29-1; J: TRBJ1-3; CDR3: SVGDGVVGNTIY
V: TRBV27; J: TRBJ2-1; CDR3: ASSSRAGEGNEQF
V: TRBV27; J: TRBJ2-1; CDR3: ASSRGLAGVNEQF
V: TRBV15; J: TRBJ2-5; CDR3: ATSTSAKTGGPETQY
V: TRBV12-3/TRBV12-4; J: TRBJ2-5; CDR3: ASGPGQQETQY
V: TRBV21-1; J: TRBJ2-1; CDR3: ASSKKGEFRRGI
V: TRBV13; J: TRBJ2-7; CDR3: ASSPNPGQGRSEQY
V: TRBV4-2; J: TRBJ2-7; CDR3: ASSFSSGGYNYEQY
V: TRBV18; J: TRBJ2-3; CDR3: ASSRSPDSTDTQY
V: TRBV27; J: TRBJ2-3; CDR3: ASSPNIGSTDTQY
V: TRBV29-1; J: TRBJ2-2; CDR3: SVEGARNTGELF
V: TRBV5-5; J: TRBJ1-1; CDR3: ASSFFRKENTEAF
V: TRBV29-1; J: TRBJ2-1; CDR3: SVEAEDRYNEQF
V: TRBV5-5; J: TRBJ2-7; CDR3: ASSFGADSYEQY
V: TRBV3-1; J: TRBJ2-1; CDR3: ASSQDFGGGLGNEQF
V: TRBV12-3/TRBV12-4; J: TRBJ1-4; CDR3: ASSLGGTDGEKLF
V: TRBV27; J: TRBJ2-3; CDR3: ASTPYSGASTDTQY
V: TRBV4-1; J: TRBJ2-7; CDR3: ASSQAAGGQGDYEQY
V: TRBV9; J: TRBJ2-1; CDR3: ASSPRSSVSYNEQF
V: TRBV12-3/TRBV12-4; J: TRBJ1-2; CDR3: ASSFALGVYGYT
V: TRBV29-1; J: TRBJ2-7; CDR3: SVSGPSYEQY
V: TRBV10-3; J: TRBJ2-1; CDR3: AISESNPRLGNEQF
V: TRBV6-2/TRBV6-3; J: TRBJ2-4; CDR3: ASSYSIFAGVAEEGKNIQY
V: TRBV7-8; J: TRBJ2-3; CDR3: ASGYPPFDSGATDTQY
V: TRBV7-6; J: TRBJ2-1; CDR3: ASSLVGTSGNEQF
V: TRBV7-9; J: TRBJ2-7; CDR3: ASSSSRQVPYEQY
V: TRBV5-5; J: TRBJ2-7; CDR3: ASSQRDNLVSYEQY
V: TRBV30; J: TRBJ2-3; CDR3: AWSVSWEDTQY
V: TRBV12-3/TRBV12-4; J: TRBJ1-5; CDR3: ASSFGGVSNQPQH
V: TRBV20-1; J: TRBJ2-1; CDR3: SAWGLAGDNEQF
V: TRBV7-8; J: TRBJ2-3; CDR3: ASSLYDRGATDTQY
V: TRBV10-3; J: TRBJ2-7; CDR3: AISEGQFSYEQY
V: TRBV6-5; J: TRBJ2-1; CDR3: ASSYSSGGSYNEQF
V: TRBV29-1; J: TRBJ2-1; CDR3: SVEPPLRDYEQF
V: TRBV12-3/TRBV12-4; J: TRBJ1-5; CDR3: ASSRADRGQPQH
V: TRBV10-1; J: TRBJ2-1; CDR3: AGDRRNEQF
V: TRBV12-3/TRBV12-4; J: TRBJ2-1; CDR3: ASSLELAGGLNEQF
V: TRBV7-3; J: TRBJ2-2; CDR3: ASRPSDLNTGELF
V: TRBV29-1; J: TRBJ2-5; CDR3: SVEDLRGWEQETQY
V: TRBV29-1; J: TRBJ2-1; CDR3: SQWDSPNEQF
V: TRBV14; J: TRBJ2-1; CDR3: ASSLLDSRNEQF
V: TRBV20-1; J: TRBJ2-7; CDR3: SATSPGQGYEQY
V: TRBV7-8; J: TRBJ2-1; CDR3: ASSLIGNYNEQF
V: TRBV6-1; J: TRBJ2-2; CDR3: ASSPTLAGLRMTGELF
V: TRBV6-5; J: TRBJ2-7; CDR3: ASELSPLASSYEQY
V: TRBV20-1; J: TRBJ2-1; CDR3: SARSLAGGSNEQF
V: TRBV29-1; J: TRBJ2-7; CDR3: SVEAQGSYEQY
V: TRBV7-9; J: TRBJ2-7; CDR3: ASSPRGDPGQY
V: TRBV9; J: TRBJ2-1; CDR3: ASSPGTGGGEQF
V: TRBV19; J: TRBJ2-7; CDR3: ASSPSLGPYEQY
V: TRBV20-1; J: TRBJ2-7; CDR3: SARDLAGLSYEQY
V: TRBV28; J: TRBJ2-3; CDR3: ASTNRDPRGVDTQY
V: TRBV12-3/TRBV12-4; J: TRBJ2-7; CDR3: ASSFGTGMYEQY
V: TRBV12-3/TRBV12-4; J: TRBJ2-1; CDR3: ASSLGLAANNEQF
V: TRBV6-2/TRBV6-3; J: TRBJ2-2; CDR3: ASTPRGAGELF
V: TRBV7-2; J: TRBJ2-2; CDR3: ASSWGLAGGGTGELF
V: TRBV7-9; J: TRBJ2-1; CDR3: ASSLFSGLLTNEQF
V: TRBV10-2; J: TRBJ2-7; CDR3: ASIGGYEQY